This T cell receptor beta chain was found in a study of regulatory T cells in long-lasting Graves disease. With V trimmed by 2 bases and J by 2 bases, 12 bases remained unmatched. The germline V gene encodes CDR1 SGHTA and CDR2 FQGNSA. This CDR3 is 17 amino acids long. This clonotype was detected a few times. Time point reported: newly diagnosed GD, antithyroid drugs for less than 3 months. PBMC-derived RNA was used for the TCR library. Construction of TCR beta libraries relied on iRepertoire HTBI primers and on Arm-PCR targeting CDR3 regions. From the multiplex PCR reads, TCRdb called clonotypes with MiXCR, one entry per CDR3 protein. The table records more than 400,000 distinct CDR3 sequences, about 16% of them present only once. Another study also made use of these data, one on T cells in Graves' hyperthyroidism and ophthalmopathy. According to that study: The HTBI primer set drove a first-round RT-PCR of the TCR CDR3.

J is TRBJ2-7 and V is TRBV7-2; 7 nucleotides align to TRBD2. This receptor was obtained from a woman in her thirties with Graves disease. The sample in question was peripheral blood mononuclear cells (PBMCs), obtained at new diagnosis, from a patient treated with antithyroid drugs. CDR3 nucleotide sequence: TGTGCCAGCAGCTTAAGTGGGGTACTAGCGCCAACCTACGAGCAGTACTTC. Translated, it gives CASSLSGVLAPTYEQYF.